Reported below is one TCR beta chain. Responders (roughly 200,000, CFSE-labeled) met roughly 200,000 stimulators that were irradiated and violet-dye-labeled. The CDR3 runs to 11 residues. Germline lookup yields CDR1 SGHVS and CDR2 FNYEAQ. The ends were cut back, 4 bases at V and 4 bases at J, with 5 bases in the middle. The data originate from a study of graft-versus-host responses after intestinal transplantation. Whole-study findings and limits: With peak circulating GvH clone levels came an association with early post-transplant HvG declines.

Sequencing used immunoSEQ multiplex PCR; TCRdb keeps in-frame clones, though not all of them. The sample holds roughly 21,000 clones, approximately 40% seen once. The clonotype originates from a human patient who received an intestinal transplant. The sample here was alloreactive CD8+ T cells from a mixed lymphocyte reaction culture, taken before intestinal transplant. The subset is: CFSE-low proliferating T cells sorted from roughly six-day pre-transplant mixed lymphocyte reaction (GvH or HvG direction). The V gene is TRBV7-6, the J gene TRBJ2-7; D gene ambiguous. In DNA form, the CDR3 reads TGTGCCAGCAGCTCCTTATACGAGCAGTACTTC. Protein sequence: CASSSLYEQYF.